This TCR beta chain was documented in a study of read filtering for tumor transcriptome and immune sequencing. About the study: Revised staging placed roughly 8 patients in R-ISS I, about 17 in II, six or seven in III. Per sample, TCR-region reads ranged about 4 to 10.27 million by IR-seq, roughly 80 to 1273 by RNA-seq. Findings and limits, study-wide: The sorted CD138-negative fraction was a mixed bone marrow immune population, not purified T cells.

In regard to this clonotype: Antigen specificity is unknown. This likely came from a read error, as a far larger clone is one base away. The conserved phenylalanine or tryptophan is not found at the CDR3 terminus, so this likely reflects a read error.

The library was built from 400 to 500 ng RNA with molecular barcoded adaptors for alpha/delta and beta/gamma chains. TCRdb recomputed calls from the reads with MiXCR, one row per CDR3 protein. The sample lists 39,000 or so distinct CDR3 sequences; 13% were seen once. This CDR3 is 14 amino acids long. The germline CDR1 and CDR2 sequences are SGHAT and FQNNGV. Trimming at V came to 5 bases and at J to 6 bases, leaving 7 bases not matched to a gene. The chain employs TRBV11-2 and TRBJ1-1; 9 bases align to TRBD1. The sequencing sample was made of a population of CD138-negative cells sorted from bone marrow. This clonotype was obtained from a donor at least 40 years old with multiple myeloma. The CDR3 here is CASSLQGARAEAFS. The CDR3 DNA reads as TGTGCCAGCAGCCTACAGGGGGCTAGGGCTGAAGCTTTCTCT.